The clone carrying this T cell receptor beta chain was counted a few times. Its antigen remains unknown. Other DNA sequences in the same sample also yield this CDR3. This specimen belongs to a study of shared clonotypes between healthy human individuals. Regarding the study as a whole: Represented genetic and exposure-history diversity was restricted by having few donors. Compared with memory subsets, naive subsets generally had larger estimated richness.

TCRdb keeps only in-frame clones here, not all; method: immunoSEQ multiplex PCR. The sample includes roughly 2 million clones, about 94% seen only once; the top ten take roughly 0.13%. CDR1 and CDR2 from the germline V gene are KGHSH and LQKENI. Trimming removed 6 bases at V and 3 bases at J, with 9 bases between. The CDR3 has 13 amino acids. The source is a man between 18 and 29 years old in good health. The genes are TRBV18 and TRBJ1-5; D remains ambiguous. Sequencing input: naive CD4+ T cells sorted from blood. Subset defined: CD45RA+ positively selected. CDR3 DNA sequence: TGTGCCAGCTCTCCCGGGAACAATCAGCCCCAGCATTTT. Encoded protein: CASSPGNNQPQHF.